Listed below are T cell receptor beta chains from one sample, sequenced in a study of memory CD4+ T cells and cytomegalovirus serostatus. TCRdb's table, derived via immunoSEQ multiplex PCR, lists solely in-frame clones and lacks some. Altogether almost 55,000 clones are present, roughly four fifths being singletons, with the ten largest covering approximately 1.5%. Sample: memory CD4+ T cells from blood. These receptors originate from an adult in good health and CMV-seronegative. CDR3s include the opening cysteine and the closing phenylalanine or tryptophan. Fields, in order: clone size, V gene, D gene, J gene, CDR3 DNA, CDR3 protein. D genes are given only for firm matches. A clone size is listed for some rows: how often the clone was seen (once, few, many), or a class if it is expanded.

>.|TRBV2|TRBD2|TRBJ2-7
TGTGCCAGCAGACAGGGACTAGCGAGTGACGAGCAGTACTTC
CASRQGLASDEQYF
>.|TRBV21-1|.|TRBJ1-1
TGTGCCAGCAGCAACTCCGGGAGGGGCACTGAAGCTTTCTTT
CASSNSGRGTEAFF
>once|TRBV27|TRBD1|TRBJ1-4
TGTGCCGGTCCGGGACAGGCTAATGAAAAACTGTTTTTT
CAGPGQANEKLFF
>once|TRBV7-2|.|TRBJ2-3
TGTGCCAGCAGCTTCCAGTCGCTTAGCGGCACAGATACGCAGTATTTT
CASSFQSLSGTDTQYF
>.|TRBV30|.|TRBJ1-1
TGTGCCTCCCAGACACCGAACACTGAAGCTTTCTTT
CASQTPNTEAFF
>.|TRBV28|.|TRBJ1-2
TGTGCCAGCAGTTTGAAACCTAACTATGGCTACACCTTC
CASSLKPNYGYTF
>.|TRBV30|TRBD1|TRBJ2-2
TGTGCCTGGAGTGCCGGGACAGCGAACACCGGGGAGCTGTTTTTT
CAWSAGTANTGELFF
>.|TRBV28|TRBD1|TRBJ1-2
TGTGCCAGCAGACCACCTACCGGGACAGGGCATGGCTACACCTTC
CASRPPTGTGHGYTF
>once|TRBV7-9|TRBD1|TRBJ1-2
TGTGCCAGCAGCTTAGTCGACAGGGATAACTATGGCTACACCTTC
CASSLVDRDNYGYTF
>.|TRBV28|.|TRBJ1-1
TGTGCCAGCAGTATAGGACAGTTCGAAGCTTTCTTT
CASSIGQFEAFF
>few|TRBV7-8|.|TRBJ1-3
TGTGCCAGCAGCTCCGAGATAGGTGGGAGAGGAAACACCATATATTTT
CASSSEIGGRGNTIYF
>.|TRBV11-2|.|TRBJ2-2
TGTGCCAGCAGCTTAGTACCGGGGGTGGGCACCGGGGAGCTGTTTTTT
CASSLVPGVGTGELFF